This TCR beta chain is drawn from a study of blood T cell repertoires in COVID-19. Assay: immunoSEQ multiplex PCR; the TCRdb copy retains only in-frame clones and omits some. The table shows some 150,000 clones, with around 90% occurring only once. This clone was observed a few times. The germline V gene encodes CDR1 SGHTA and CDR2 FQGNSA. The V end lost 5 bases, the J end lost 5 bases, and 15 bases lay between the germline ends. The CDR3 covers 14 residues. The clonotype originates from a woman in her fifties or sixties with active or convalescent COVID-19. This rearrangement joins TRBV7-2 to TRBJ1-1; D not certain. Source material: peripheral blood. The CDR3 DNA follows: TGTGCCAGCAGCCCTACGCTTACGTTGACTGAAGCTTTCTTT. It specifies CASSPTLTLTEAFF.